Listed below are T cell receptor beta chains from one sample, sequenced in a study of CD4+ T cells in melanoma. TCRdb's copy holds only in-frame clones and misses some; the assay was immunoSEQ multiplex PCR. The profile covers about 110,000 clones, with around 92% appearing a single time and about 3.5% taken by the ten largest. The sequenced material came from peripheral blood. These TCRs come from a human donor with melanoma. The conserved cysteine and the conserved F or W are not part of the CDR3 here.

J	V	CDR3
TRBJ2-3	TRBV2	ASSFRRHSTDTQY
TRBJ2-3	TRBV5-4	ASSRGGQSTDTQY
TRBJ1-4	TRBV28	ASSSPLRGTNEKLF
TRBJ2-7	TRBV7-9	ASSSGTGNYEQY
TRBJ2-5	TRBV5-4	ASSARDYEETQY
TRBJ2-3	TRBV5-1	ASSTGRYTDTQY
TRBJ2-3	TRBV27	ASTGSTDTQY
TRBJ1-1	TRBV28	ATKEGNTEAF
TRBJ1-2	TRBV7-2	ASSLEEGGGYT
TRBJ2-1	TRBV11-2	ASSWERQGFNEQF
TRBJ2-7	TRBV19	ASSTLAGGPDEQY
TRBJ2-7	TRBV29-1	SVRWGDSYEQY
TRBJ1-2	TRBV28	ASSGGSAKSYGYT
TRBJ2-5	TRBV25-1	ASSTSGSQETQY
TRBJ1-1	TRBV7-3	ASSLGYSTEAF
TRBJ1-1	TRBV7-2	ASSEDRDTEAF
TRBJ2-3	TRBV9	ASSVAWQIDDTQY
TRBJ1-2	TRBV11-1	ASSGGVFNYGYT
TRBJ1-3	TRBV10-3	AISESRGAYSGNTIY
TRBJ2-3	TRBV9	ASSVRGGRLAGLTDTQY
TRBJ2-1	TRBV7-9	ASSLVGGLAGGHEQF
TRBJ2-2	TRBV5-1	ASATGANTGELF
TRBJ1-2	TRBV5-4	ATRRGEYGYT
TRBJ1-1	TRBV27	ASSSPGRRGTEAF
TRBJ1-4	TRBV5-6	ASSFVPNEKLF
TRBJ2-5	TRBV2	ASSGLAGEETQY
TRBJ1-2	TRBV6-5	ASSYIRGRTNYGYT
TRBJ2-7	TRBV11-2	ASSSLKTGEAYEQY
TRBJ2-1	TRBV14	ASSPRSIAGWRNEQF
TRBJ2-7	TRBV7-2	ASSYADRGLSYEQY
TRBJ1-1	TRBV6-1	ASSERDRGRETEAF
TRBJ2-1	TRBV15	ATSRGRSYNEQF
TRBJ1-4	TRBV10-3	AISDPDREDEKLF
TRBJ1-4	TRBV19	ASSPRTYTGEKLF
TRBJ1-2	TRBV19	ASSQQGFNGYT
TRBJ2-3	TRBV4-2	ASSQEGQPTDTQY
TRBJ2-2	TRBV2	ASRAGTGSTGELF
TRBJ2-5	TRBV11-2	ASSPLAGAGGTQY
TRBJ2-5	TRBV7-7	ASSQEGLAGETQY
TRBJ2-5	TRBV5-4	ASSLPGTKETQY
TRBJ1-4	TRBV28	ASSLTDEKLF
TRBJ2-6	TRBV7-3	ASRDGYSGANVLT
TRBJ2-4	TRBV28	ASSPGTHGAKNIQY
TRBJ1-2	TRBV28	ASSLIGGQGNYGYT
TRBJ2-5	TRBV7-2	ASSLNGAGAQETQY
TRBJ1-1	TRBV28	ASRAGQGSTEAF
TRBJ2-7	TRBV4-3	ASSQGNTNSYEQY
TRBJ1-4	TRBV19	ASSIRAEKLF
TRBJ1-5	TRBV28	ASRGTGVIQPQH